This TCR beta chain is drawn from a study of vaccination effects on CD4 cells after COVID-19. Study at large: After the second dose, samples were taken at median day 72.

TCRdb's table, derived via immunoSEQ multiplex PCR, lists solely in-frame clones and lacks some. This table has just over 55,000 clones, about 81% appearing once. Concerning this clone: Its specificity is unknown.

Researchers isolated CD4+ T cells once approximately ten days of culture had elapsed. BNT162b2 vaccine or mRNA-1273 vaccine was given to participants in two doses. The receptor comes from a human donor who received a COVID-19 vaccine. The specimen comprised CD4+ T cells from PBMCs cultured without peptide, sampled after COVID-19 vaccination.

The CDR3 reads CASSRESHEQYF. CDR3 nucleotides: TGTGCCAGCAGCAGGGAGAGCCACGAGCAGTACTTC. The gene calls are TRBV2 and TRBJ2-7; D tentatively fits TRBD1 or TRBD2 (5 bases each). Germline-derived CDR1 and CDR2 are SNHLY and FYNNEI. Trimming shortened V by 6 bases and J by 5 bases, and 11 bases separated the two germline ends. The CDR3 spans 12 residues. Using reference TRBV2 and TRBJ2-7 for the parts outside the CDR3, the full variable domain is EPEVTQTPSHQVTQMGQEVILRCVPISNHLYFYWYRQILGQKVEFLVSFYNNEISEKSEIFDDQFSVERPDGSNFTLKIRSTKLEDSAMYFCASSRESHEQYFGPGTRLTVT.